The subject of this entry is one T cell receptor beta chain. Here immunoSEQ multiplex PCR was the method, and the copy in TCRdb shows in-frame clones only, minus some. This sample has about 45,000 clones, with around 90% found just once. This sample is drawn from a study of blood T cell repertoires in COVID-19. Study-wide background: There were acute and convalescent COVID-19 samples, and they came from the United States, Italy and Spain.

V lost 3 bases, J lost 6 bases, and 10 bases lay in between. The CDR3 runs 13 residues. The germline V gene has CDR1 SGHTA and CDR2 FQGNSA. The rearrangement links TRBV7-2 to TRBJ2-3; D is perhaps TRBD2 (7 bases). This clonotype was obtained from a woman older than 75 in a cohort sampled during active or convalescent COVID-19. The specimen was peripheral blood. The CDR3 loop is CASSFRGADTQYF. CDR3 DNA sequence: TGTGCCAGCAGCTTCCGGGGGGCTGATACGCAGTATTTT. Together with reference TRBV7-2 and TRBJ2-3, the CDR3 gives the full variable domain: GAGVSQSPSNKVTEKGKDVELRCDPISGHTALYWYRQSLGQGLEFLIYFQGNSAPDKSGLPSDRFSAERTGGSVSTLTIQRTQQEDSAVYLCASSFRGADTQYFGPGTRLTVL.